This T cell receptor beta chain was sequenced during a study of spatial heterogeneity in lung cancer. Overall study context: Samples were donated by 72 untreated early-stage non-small cell lung cancer patients. Available follow-up PBMC samples, collected a median of roughly two years post-resection, were sequenced.

V lost 4 bases to trimming and J lost 7 bases; unmatched junction nucleotides: 6. CDR3 length: 15 residues. The germline CDR1 and CDR2 sequences are SGHAT and FQNNGV. Every TCR cDNA molecule bore its own unique molecular identifier. TCRdb itself ran the 5' RACE reads through MiXCR, one entry per CDR3 protein. The sample consists of roughly 10,000 distinct CDR3 sequences, 23% of them appearing once. Specified time point: blood at routine non-recurrence follow-up after resection. Unsorted whole RNA of tumor, nontumor lung or frozen PBMC was sequenced. This material consisted of PBMCs, taken at follow-up. This clonotype was obtained from a female donor with early-stage non-small cell lung cancer. V is TRBV11-2 and J is TRBJ2-2; 10 bases line up with TRBD1. The CDR3 DNA is TGTGCCAGCAGCTACCGGGACAGGGGCGGCGGGGAGCTGTTTTTT. Its translation: CASSYRDRGGGELFF.